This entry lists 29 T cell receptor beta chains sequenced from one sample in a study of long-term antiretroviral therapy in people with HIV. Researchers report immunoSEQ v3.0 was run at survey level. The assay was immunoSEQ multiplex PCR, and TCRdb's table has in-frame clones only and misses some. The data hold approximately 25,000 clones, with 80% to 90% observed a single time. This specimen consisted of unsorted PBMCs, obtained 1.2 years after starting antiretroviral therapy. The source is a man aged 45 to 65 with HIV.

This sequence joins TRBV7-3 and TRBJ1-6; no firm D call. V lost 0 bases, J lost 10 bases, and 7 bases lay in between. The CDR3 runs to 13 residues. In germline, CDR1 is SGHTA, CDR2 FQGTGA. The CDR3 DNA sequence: TGTGCCAGCAGCTTAACGGGAGCCTCACCCCTCCACTTT. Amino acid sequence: CASSLTGASPLHF.

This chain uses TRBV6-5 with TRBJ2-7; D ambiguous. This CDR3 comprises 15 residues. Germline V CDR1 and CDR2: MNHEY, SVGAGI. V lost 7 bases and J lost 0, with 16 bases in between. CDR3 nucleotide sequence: TGTGCCAGCACCTATCGGCAGGAAAACTCCTACGAGCAGTACTTC. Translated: CASTYRQENSYEQYF.

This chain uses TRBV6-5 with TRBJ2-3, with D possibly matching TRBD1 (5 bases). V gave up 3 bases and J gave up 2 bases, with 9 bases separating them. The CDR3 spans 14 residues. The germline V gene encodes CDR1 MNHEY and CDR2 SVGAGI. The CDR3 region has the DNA TGTGCCAGCAGTTATCAGGGAACCACAGATACGCAGTATTTT. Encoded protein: CASSYQGTTDTQYF.

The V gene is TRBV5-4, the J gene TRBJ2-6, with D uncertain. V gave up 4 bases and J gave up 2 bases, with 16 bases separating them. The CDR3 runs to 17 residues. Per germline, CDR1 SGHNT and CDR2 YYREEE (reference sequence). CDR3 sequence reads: CASSNPQLPPGANVLTF. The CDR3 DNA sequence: TGTGCCAGCAGCAATCCACAGCTGCCCCCTGGGGCCAACGTCCTGACTTTC.

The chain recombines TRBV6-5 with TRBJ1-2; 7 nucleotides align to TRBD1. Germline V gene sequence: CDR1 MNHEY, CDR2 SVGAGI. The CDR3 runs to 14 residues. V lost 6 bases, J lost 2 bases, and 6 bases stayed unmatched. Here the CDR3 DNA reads TGTGCCAGCAGAGGGAACAGGGGCAACTATGGCTACACCTTC. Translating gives CASRGNRGNYGYTF.

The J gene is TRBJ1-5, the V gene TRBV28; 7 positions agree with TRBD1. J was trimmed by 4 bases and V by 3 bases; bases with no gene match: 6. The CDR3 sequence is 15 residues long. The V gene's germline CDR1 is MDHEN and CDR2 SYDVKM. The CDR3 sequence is CASSFPGQLNQPQHF. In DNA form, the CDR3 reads TGTGCCAGCAGTTTCCCGGGACAGTTAAATCAGCCCCAGCATTTT.

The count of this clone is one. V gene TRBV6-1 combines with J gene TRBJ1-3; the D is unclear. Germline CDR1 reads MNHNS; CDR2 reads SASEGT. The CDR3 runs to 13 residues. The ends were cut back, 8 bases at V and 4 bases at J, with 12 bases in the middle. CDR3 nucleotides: TGTGCCAGCCTAAGCCAGGTCGGAAACACCATATATTTT. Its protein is CASLSQVGNTIYF.

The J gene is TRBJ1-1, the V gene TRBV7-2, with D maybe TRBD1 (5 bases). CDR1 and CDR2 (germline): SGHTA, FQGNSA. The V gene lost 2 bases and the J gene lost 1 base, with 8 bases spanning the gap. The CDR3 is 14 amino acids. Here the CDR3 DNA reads TGTGCCAGCAGCTTACAGGGCAGGAACACTGAAGCTTTCTTT. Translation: CASSLQGRNTEAFF. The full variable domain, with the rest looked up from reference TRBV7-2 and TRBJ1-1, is GAGVSQSPSNKVTEKGKDVELRCDPISGHTALYWYRQSLGQGLEFLIYFQGNSAPDKSGLPSDRFSAERTGGSVSTLTIQRTQQEDSAVYLCASSLQGRNTEAFFGQGTRLTVV.

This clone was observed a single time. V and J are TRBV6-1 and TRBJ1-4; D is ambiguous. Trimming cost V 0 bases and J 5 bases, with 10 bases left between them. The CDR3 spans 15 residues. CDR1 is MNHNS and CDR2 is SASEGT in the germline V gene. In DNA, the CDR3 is TGTGCCAGCAGTGAAGCTTTCTGGATCAATGAAAAACTGTTTTTT. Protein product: CASSEAFWINEKLFF.

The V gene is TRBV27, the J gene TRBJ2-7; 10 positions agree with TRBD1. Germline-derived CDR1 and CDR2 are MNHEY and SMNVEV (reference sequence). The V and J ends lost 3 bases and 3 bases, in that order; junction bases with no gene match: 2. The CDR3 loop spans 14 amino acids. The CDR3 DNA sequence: TGTGCCAGCAGTTTGGGGACAGGGGTCTACGAGCAGTACTTC. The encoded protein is CASSLGTGVYEQYF.

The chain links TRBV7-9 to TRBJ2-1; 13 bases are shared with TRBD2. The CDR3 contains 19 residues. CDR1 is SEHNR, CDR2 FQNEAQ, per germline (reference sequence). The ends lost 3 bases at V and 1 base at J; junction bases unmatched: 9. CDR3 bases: TGTGCCAGCAGCTTCCGGACTAGCGGGGGCCCCCTATCCTACAATGAGCAGTTCTTC. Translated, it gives CASSFRTSGGPLSYNEQFF. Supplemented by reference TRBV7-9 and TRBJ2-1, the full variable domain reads DTGVSQNPRHKITKRGQNVTFRCDPISEHNRLYWYRQTLGQGPEFLTYFQNEAQLEKSRLLSDRFSAERPKGSFSTLEIQRTEQGDSAMYLCASSFRTSGGPLSYNEQFFGPGTRLTVL.

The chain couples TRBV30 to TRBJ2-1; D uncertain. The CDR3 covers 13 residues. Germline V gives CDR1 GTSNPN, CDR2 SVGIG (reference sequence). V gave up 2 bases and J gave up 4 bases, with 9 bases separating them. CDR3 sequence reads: CAWSSAPYNEQFF. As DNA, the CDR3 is TGTGCCTGGAGTTCGGCTCCTTACAATGAGCAGTTCTTC.

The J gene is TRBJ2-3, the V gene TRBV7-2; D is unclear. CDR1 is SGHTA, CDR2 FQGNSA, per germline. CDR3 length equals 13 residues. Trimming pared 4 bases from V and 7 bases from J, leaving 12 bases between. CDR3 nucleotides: TGTGCCAGCAGCTCTCCCCTCCGGTATACGCAGTATTTT. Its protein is CASSSPLRYTQYF.

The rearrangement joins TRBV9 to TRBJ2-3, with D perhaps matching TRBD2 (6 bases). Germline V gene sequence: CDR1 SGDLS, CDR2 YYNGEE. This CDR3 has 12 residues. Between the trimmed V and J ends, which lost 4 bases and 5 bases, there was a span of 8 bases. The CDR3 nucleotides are TGTGCCAGCAGCCTGGGGGGAGATACGCAGTATTTT. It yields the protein CASSLGGDTQYF.

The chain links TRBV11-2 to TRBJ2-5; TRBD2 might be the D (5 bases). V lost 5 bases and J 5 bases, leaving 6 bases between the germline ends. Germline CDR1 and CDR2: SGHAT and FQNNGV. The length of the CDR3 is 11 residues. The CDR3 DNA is TGTGCCAGCAGCCCGGGGGAGACCCAGTACTTC. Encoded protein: CASSPGETQYF.

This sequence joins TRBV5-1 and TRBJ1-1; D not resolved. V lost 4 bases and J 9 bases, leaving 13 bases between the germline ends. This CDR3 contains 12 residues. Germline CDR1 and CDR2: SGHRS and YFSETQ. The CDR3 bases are TGCGCCAGCAGCCAAGATCCCTCTAAAGCTTTCTTT. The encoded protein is CASSQDPSKAFF.

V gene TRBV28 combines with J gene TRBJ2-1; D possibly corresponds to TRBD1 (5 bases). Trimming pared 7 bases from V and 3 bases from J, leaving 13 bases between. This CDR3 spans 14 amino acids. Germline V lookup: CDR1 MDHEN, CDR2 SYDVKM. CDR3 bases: TGTGCCAGCACCCTGACAGTAAACTACAATGAGCAGTTCTTC. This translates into CASTLTVNYNEQFF.

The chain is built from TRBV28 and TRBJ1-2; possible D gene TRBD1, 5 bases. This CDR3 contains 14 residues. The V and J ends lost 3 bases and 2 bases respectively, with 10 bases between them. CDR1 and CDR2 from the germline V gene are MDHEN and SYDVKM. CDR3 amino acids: CASSFPRQNYGYTF. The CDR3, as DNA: TGTGCCAGCAGTTTCCCTAGACAGAACTATGGCTACACCTTC.

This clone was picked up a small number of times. This chain's CDR3 is CASSRDRGWNSPLHF. DNA for the CDR3: TGTGCCAGCAGTCGGGACAGGGGTTGGAATTCACCCCTCCACTTT. V is TRBV5-4 and J is TRBJ1-6, with 10 bases lining up with TRBD1. Germline V gene data show CDR1 as SGHNT and CDR2 as YYREEE (reference sequence). After removal of 5 bases from V and 7 bases from J, the junction contained 6 bases not matched to a gene. This CDR3 has 15 residues.

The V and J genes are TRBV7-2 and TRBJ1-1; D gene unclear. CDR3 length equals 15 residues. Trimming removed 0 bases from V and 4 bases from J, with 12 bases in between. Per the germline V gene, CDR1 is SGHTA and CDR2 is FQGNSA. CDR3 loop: CASSLAGWVGTEAFF. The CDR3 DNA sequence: TGTGCCAGCAGCTTAGCTGGATGGGTTGGCACTGAAGCTTTCTTT.

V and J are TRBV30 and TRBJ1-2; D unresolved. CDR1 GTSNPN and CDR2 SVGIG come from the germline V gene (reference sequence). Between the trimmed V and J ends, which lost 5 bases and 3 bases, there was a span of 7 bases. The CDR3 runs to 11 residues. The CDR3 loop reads CAWEIDYGYTF. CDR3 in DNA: TGTGCCTGGGAAATTGACTATGGCTACACCTTC.

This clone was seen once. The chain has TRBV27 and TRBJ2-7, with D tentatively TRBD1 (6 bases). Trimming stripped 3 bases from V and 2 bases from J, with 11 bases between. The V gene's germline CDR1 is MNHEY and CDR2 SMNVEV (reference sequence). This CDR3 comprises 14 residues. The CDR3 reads CASSFGRGPYEQYF. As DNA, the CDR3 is TGTGCCAGCAGTTTTGGCAGGGGTCCCTACGAGCAGTACTTC.

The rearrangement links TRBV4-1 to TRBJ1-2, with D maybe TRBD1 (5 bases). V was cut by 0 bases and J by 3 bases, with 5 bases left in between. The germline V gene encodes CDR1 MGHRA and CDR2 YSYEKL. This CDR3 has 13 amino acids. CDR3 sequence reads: CASSQDRDYGYTF. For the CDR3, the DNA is TGCGCCAGCAGCCAAGACAGGGACTATGGCTACACCTTC.

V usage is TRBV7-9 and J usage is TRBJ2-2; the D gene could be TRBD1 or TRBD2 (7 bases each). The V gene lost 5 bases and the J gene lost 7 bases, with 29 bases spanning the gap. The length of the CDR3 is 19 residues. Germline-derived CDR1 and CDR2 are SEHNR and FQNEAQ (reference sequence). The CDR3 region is CASSTLGRGQQRGNGELFF. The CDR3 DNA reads TGTGCCAGCAGCACTCTAGGGAGGGGGCAACAACGGGGCAACGGGGAGCTGTTTTTT.

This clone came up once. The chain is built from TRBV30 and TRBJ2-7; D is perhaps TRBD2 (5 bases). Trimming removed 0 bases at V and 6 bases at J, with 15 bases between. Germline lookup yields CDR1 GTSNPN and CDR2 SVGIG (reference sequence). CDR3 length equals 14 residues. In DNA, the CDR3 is TGTGCCTGGAGTGTTTTCGGGGTGTTTGGCGAGCAGTACTTC. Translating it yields CAWSVFGVFGEQYF. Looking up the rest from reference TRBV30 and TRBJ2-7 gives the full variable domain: SQTIHQWPATLVQPVGSPLSLECTVEGTSNPNLYWYRQAAGRGLQLLFYSVGIGQISSEVPQNLSASRPQDRQFILSSKKLLLSDSGFYLCAWSVFGVFGEQYFGPGTRLTVT.

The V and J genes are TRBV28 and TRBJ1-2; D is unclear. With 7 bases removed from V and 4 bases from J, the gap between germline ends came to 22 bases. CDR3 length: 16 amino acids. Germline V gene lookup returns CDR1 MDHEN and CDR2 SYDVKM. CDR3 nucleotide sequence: TGTGCCAGCACTACCAATCAGGTCAAATTTGGCTATGGCTACACCTTC. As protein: CASTTNQVKFGYGYTF.

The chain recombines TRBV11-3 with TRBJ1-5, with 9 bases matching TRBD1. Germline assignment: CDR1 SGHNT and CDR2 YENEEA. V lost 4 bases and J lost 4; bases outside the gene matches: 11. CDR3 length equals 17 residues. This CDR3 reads CASSSWTGALGNQPQHF. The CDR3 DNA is TGTGCCAGCAGCTCCTGGACAGGGGCTTTGGGGAATCAGCCCCAGCATTTT.

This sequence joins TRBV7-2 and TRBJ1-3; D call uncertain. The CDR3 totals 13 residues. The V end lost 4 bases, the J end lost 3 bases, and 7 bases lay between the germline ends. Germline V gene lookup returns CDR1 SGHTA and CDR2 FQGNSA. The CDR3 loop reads CASSSQLGNTIYF. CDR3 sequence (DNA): TGTGCCAGCAGCTCCCAGCTTGGAAACACCATATATTTT.

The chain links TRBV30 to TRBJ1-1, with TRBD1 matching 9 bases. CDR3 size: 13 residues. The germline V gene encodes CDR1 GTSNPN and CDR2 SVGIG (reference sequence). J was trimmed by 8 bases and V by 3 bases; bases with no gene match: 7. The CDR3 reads CAWSDTGGLEAFF. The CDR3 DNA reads TGTGCCTGGAGCGATACAGGGGGCCTAGAAGCTTTCTTT.